Presented here are 25 T cell receptor beta chains from one specimen sequenced in a study of T cell responses to AZD1222 COVID-19 vaccine. The data were produced by immunoSEQ multiplex PCR, yet TCRdb's version contains in-frame clones alone and is incomplete. The sample has 18,000 or so clones, approximately 89% seen once. The specimen was peripheral blood, collected 28 days after the second AZD1222 dose. Every receptor here comes from an adult who received the AZD1222 COVID-19 vaccine.

The chain recombines TRBV5-3 with TRBJ1-2, with D possibly being TRBD1 (6 bases). TRBV5-3 is annotated as an ORF whose role is uncertain. The CDR3 contains 12 residues. Trimming removed 5 bases at V and 8 bases at J, with 13 bases between. The CDR3 nucleotides are TGTGCCAGAAGACAAGACAGGTCGGGCTACACCTTC. This sequence encodes CARRQDRSGYTF.

J is TRBJ2-3 and V is TRBV12-5; TRBD1 aligns across 7 bases. V dropped 1 base and J dropped 1; count of bases not matched to a gene: 2. This CDR3 has 15 amino acids. CDR1 is LGHNT and CDR2 is FRNRAP in the germline V gene. In nucleotides, the CDR3 is TGTGCTAGTGGTTTGGGACAGGGACGCACAGATACGCAGTATTTT. Translation: CASGLGQGRTDTQYF. The whole variable domain, remainder taken from reference TRBV12-5 and TRBJ2-3, is DARVTQTPRHKVTEMGQEVTMRCQPILGHNTVFWYRQTMMQGLELLAYFRNRAPLDDSGMPKDRFSAEMPDATLATLKIQPSEPRDSAVYFCASGLGQGRTDTQYFGPGTRLTVL.

The count of this clone is one. This sequence joins TRBV5-4 and TRBJ2-3; tentative D call: TRBD2 (6 bases). The CDR3 runs to 15 residues. Trimming took off 1 base at V and 1 base at J, with 10 bases between the two ends. From germline, CDR1 is SGHNT and CDR2 YYREEE (reference sequence). This chain's CDR3 is CASSLWRGGTDTQYF. The CDR3, as DNA: TGTGCCAGCAGCTTGTGGCGGGGCGGCACAGATACGCAGTATTTT.

The chain employs TRBV10-3 and TRBJ2-1; 13 positions match TRBD2. CDR1 is ENHRY, CDR2 SYGVKD, per germline. The length of the CDR3 is 20 residues. J gave up 0 bases and V 2 bases, and 10 bases lay outside the gene matches. CDR3 sequence: CAISEPWTSGGQYSYNEQFF. The CDR3 DNA reads TGTGCCATCAGTGAGCCTTGGACTAGCGGGGGCCAATACTCCTACAATGAGCAGTTCTTC.

V and J are TRBV6-5 and TRBJ2-2; 7 bases line up with TRBD1. Unmatched junction bases numbered 10, after V lost 11 bases and J lost 7 bases. CDR3 length equals 13 residues. Germline values: CDR1 MNHEY, CDR2 SVGAGI. Here the CDR3 DNA reads TGTGCCGTACAGGGGACACGGAGCGGGGAGCTGTTTTTT. Protein sequence: CAVQGTRSGELFF.

This sequence joins TRBV3-1 (or the pseudogene TRBV3-2) and TRBJ2-1; D is uncertain. V gave up 0 bases and J gave up 11 bases, with 8 bases separating them. The CDR3 runs to 12 residues. CDR1 is LGHDT and CDR2 is YNNKEL in the germline V gene (reference sequence). The CDR3 here is CASSQEPSQQFF. Here the CDR3 DNA reads TGTGCCAGCAGCCAAGAGCCAAGCCAGCAGTTCTTC.

The chain couples TRBV2 to TRBJ2-1; 10 bases map to TRBD2. Germline V gene sequence: CDR1 SNHLY, CDR2 FYNNEI. This CDR3 has 15 amino acids. V lost 1 base and J lost 9; bases outside the gene matches: 6. CDR3 in amino acids: CASSEEGLALTEQFF. The CDR3 DNA follows: TGTGCCAGCAGTGAAGAGGGACTAGCGTTGACTGAGCAGTTCTTC.

The chain is built from TRBV18 and TRBJ1-3, with D unresolved. This CDR3 region has 15 residues. The germline V gene encodes CDR1 KGHSH and CDR2 LQKENI. Deletions cut 2 bases from V and 0 bases from J, with 8 bases between. The CDR3 region has the DNA TGTGCCAGCTCACCATCCAGTATCTCTGGAAACACCATATATTTT. Translated, it gives CASSPSSISGNTIYF.

V gene TRBV11-3 combines with J gene TRBJ2-1, with a possible D match to TRBD2 (5 bases). Germline CDR1 is SGHNT and CDR2 is YENEEA. This CDR3 has 16 residues. The V end was cut by 1 base, the J end by 2 bases, with 12 bases between. For the CDR3, the DNA is TGTGCCAGCAGCTTAGCAGCGGACCAGACCTACAATGAGCAGTTCTTC. It yields the protein CASSLAADQTYNEQFF.

The rearrangement joins TRBV24-1 to TRBJ2-2; D possibly corresponds to TRBD1 (5 bases). Per the germline V gene, CDR1 is KGHDR and CDR2 is SFDVKD. The CDR3 has 16 residues. The V gene lost 4 bases and the J gene lost 4 bases, with 15 bases spanning the gap. CDR3 sequence: CATSEAQAQGTGELFF. The CDR3 nucleotides read TGTGCCACCAGTGAGGCCCAGGCCCAGGGCACCGGGGAGCTGTTTTTT.

V gene TRBV29-1 combines with J gene TRBJ1-3, with 7 bases matching TRBD1. V lost 6 bases to trimming and J lost 2 bases; unmatched junction nucleotides: 4. Looked up from germline, CDR1 is SQVTM and CDR2 is ANQGSEA. The CDR3 loop spans 13 amino acids. DNA of the CDR3: TGCAGCGTCCTAACAGGGGCTGGAAACACCATATATTTT. Translated, it gives CSVLTGAGNTIYF.

V gene TRBV2 combines with J gene TRBJ2-3, with TRBD2 matching over 12 bases. The CDR3 length is 18 residues. V was pared by 11 bases and J by 0 bases, with 15 bases of the junction left unmatched. Germline values: CDR1 SNHLY, CDR2 FYNNEI. CDR3: CASKAGLAGGRSTDTQYF. CDR3 in DNA: TGTGCCTCCAAGGCGGGTCTAGCGGGGGGGAGAAGCACAGATACGCAGTATTTT.

The chain links TRBV24-1 to TRBJ2-3, with 8 bases that match TRBD2. Germline loops: CDR1 KGHDR, CDR2 SFDVKD. The trim removed 3 bases at V and 1 base at J, leaving 14 bases unmatched. The CDR3 extends over 19 amino acids. The CDR3 coding sequence is TGTGCCACCAGTGATATGATGGAGGTCGGCGGGAGGCGCACAGATACGCAGTATTTT. It translates to CATSDMMEVGGRRTDTQYF.

The V and J genes are TRBV11-1 and TRBJ2-3; 10 bases align to TRBD2. This CDR3 has 16 residues. Germline V lookup: CDR1 SGHAT, CDR2 FQDESV (reference sequence). With V trimmed by 7 bases and J by 4 bases, 11 bases remained unmatched. CDR3 sequence (DNA): TGTGCCAGCACCCTAGCGGGAGCGATGGGGGCAGATACGCAGTATTTT. This sequence encodes CASTLAGAMGADTQYF.

The chain links TRBV27 to TRBJ2-3; D gene unclear. CDR3 length: 14 residues. Germline CDR1 reads MNHEY; CDR2 reads SMNVEV (reference sequence). V lost 8 bases, J lost 2 bases, and 14 bases lay in between. The CDR3 DNA sequence: TGTGCCAGCGGAAACCGAGAAGACACAGATACGCAGTATTTT. This translates into CASGNREDTDTQYF.

The chain employs TRBV7-2 and TRBJ1-5, with D possibly matching TRBD1 (5 bases). V was trimmed by 1 base and J by 6 bases, leaving 10 bases between them. Germline CDR1 and CDR2: SGHTA and FQGNSA. This CDR3 has 14 amino acids. CDR3 in DNA: TGTGCCAGCAGCTTAGGAGGGGCGAGTCAGCCCCAGCATTTT. Amino acid sequence: CASSLGGASQPQHF.

The rearrangement uses TRBV25-1 and TRBJ2-2; 8 bases match TRBD2. CDR1 MGHDK and CDR2 SYGVNS come from the germline V gene. This CDR3 comprises 17 residues. V lost 1 base to trimming and J lost 5 bases; unmatched junction nucleotides: 9. CDR3: CASSESWRGVGTGELFF. The CDR3 DNA reads TGTGCCAGCAGTGAATCCTGGCGGGGGGTTGGGACCGGGGAGCTGTTTTTT. Together with reference TRBV25-1 and TRBJ2-2, the CDR3 gives the full variable domain: EADIYQTPRYLVIGTGKKITLECSQTMGHDKMYWYQQDPGMELHLIHYSYGVNSTEKGDLSSESTVSRIRTEHFPLTLESARPSHTSQYLCASSESWRGVGTGELFFGEGSRLTVL.

The genes are TRBV28 and TRBJ2-1; 9 bases match TRBD2. The CDR3 extends over 14 amino acids. The junction had 12 bases not matched to a gene; V was cut back by 8 bases and J by 10 bases. Germline values: CDR1 MDHEN, CDR2 SYDVKM. The CDR3 nucleotides read TGTGCCAGCCTCCCGGGACTAGCTTCTCGGGAGCAGTTCTTC. Translated, it gives CASLPGLASREQFF.

The chain recombines TRBV5-8 with TRBJ1-1, with D possibly matching TRBD1 (6 bases). Trimming left V 4 bases short and J 6 bases short, with 19 bases between. CDR1 is SGHTS and CDR2 is YDEGEE in the germline V gene. This CDR3 has 15 amino acids. CDR3 residues: CASSQGRGGLSEAFF. For the CDR3, the DNA is TGTGCCAGCAGCCAGGGGCGCGGGGGGCTATCTGAAGCTTTCTTT.

The CDR3 DNA reads as TGTGCCAGTGCACTCCGGGATACGCAGTATTTT. Its protein is CASALRDTQYF. J is TRBJ2-3 and V is TRBV25-1; D remains unclear. Trimming left V 9 bases short and J 6 bases short, with 10 bases between. The CDR3 contains 11 residues. Per germline, CDR1 MGHDK and CDR2 SYGVNS. Full variable domain (remainder filled in from reference TRBV25-1 and TRBJ2-3): EADIYQTPRYLVIGTGKKITLECSQTMGHDKMYWYQQDPGMELHLIHYSYGVNSTEKGDLSSESTVSRIRTEHFPLTLESARPSHTSQYLCASALRDTQYFGPGTRLTVL.

The V gene is TRBV10-3, the J gene TRBJ2-3; TRBD2 aligns across 11 bases. This CDR3 is built from 16 residues. CDR1 is ENHRY and CDR2 is SYGVKD in the germline V gene. The trim removed 3 bases at V and 3 bases at J, leaving 5 bases unmatched. The CDR3 bases are TGTGCCATCAGTGAAAGACTAGCGGGATTAACAGATACGCAGTATTTT. This gives the protein CAISERLAGLTDTQYF.

The chain carries TRBV19 and TRBJ2-1, with D perhaps matching TRBD1 (6 bases). The CDR3 totals 13 residues. Per germline, CDR1 LNHDA and CDR2 SQIVND (reference sequence). Trimming left V 3 bases short and J 11 bases short, with 14 bases between. CDR3: CASSIQDSAKQFF. CDR3 coding DNA: TGTGCCAGTAGTATCCAGGACAGTGCTAAGCAGTTCTTC.

The CDR3: CASSRGVGVADLQETQYF. Written as DNA, the CDR3 is TGTGCCAGCAGCCGAGGAGTGGGTGTGGCAGATTTACAAGAGACCCAGTACTTC. The chain uses TRBV7-9 and TRBJ2-5; D gene uncertain. Germline loops: CDR1 SEHNR, CDR2 FQNEAQ (reference sequence). The CDR3 loop spans 18 amino acids. V lost 5 bases, J lost 2 bases, and 24 bases lay in between.

This sequence joins TRBV12-5 and TRBJ2-7, with D possibly called TRBD1 or TRBD2 (6 bases each). Per the germline V gene, CDR1 is LGHNT and CDR2 is FRNRAP. The CDR3 has 16 amino acids. The CDR3 region is CPQVTGNYTGRYEQYV. CDR3 nucleotides: TGTCCCCAAGTTACAGGGAACTACACAGGGAGGTACGAGCAGTACGTC.

Written as DNA, the CDR3 is TGTGCCAGCAGCCCACAGGGGGCAGGAGCTTTCTTT. It is translated as CASSPQGAGAFF. The chain employs TRBV14 and TRBJ1-1; the match to TRBD1 covers 9 bases. In germline, CDR1 is SGHDN, CDR2 FVKESK. The CDR3 covers 12 residues. Unmatched junction bases numbered 4, after V lost 4 bases and J lost 10 bases.